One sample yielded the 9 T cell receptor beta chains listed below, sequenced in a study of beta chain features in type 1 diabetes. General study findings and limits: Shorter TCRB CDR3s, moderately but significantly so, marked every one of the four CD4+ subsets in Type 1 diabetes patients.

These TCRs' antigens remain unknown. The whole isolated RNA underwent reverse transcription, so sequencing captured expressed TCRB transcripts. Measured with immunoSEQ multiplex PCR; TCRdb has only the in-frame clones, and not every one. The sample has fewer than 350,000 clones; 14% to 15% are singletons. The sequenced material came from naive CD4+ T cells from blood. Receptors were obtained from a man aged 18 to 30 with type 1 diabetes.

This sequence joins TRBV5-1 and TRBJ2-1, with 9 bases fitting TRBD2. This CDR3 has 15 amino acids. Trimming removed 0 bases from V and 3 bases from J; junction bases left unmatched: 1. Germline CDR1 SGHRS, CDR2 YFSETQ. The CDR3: CASSLGLADYNEQFF. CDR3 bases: TGCGCCAGCAGCTTGGGACTAGCGGACTACAATGAGCAGTTCTTC.

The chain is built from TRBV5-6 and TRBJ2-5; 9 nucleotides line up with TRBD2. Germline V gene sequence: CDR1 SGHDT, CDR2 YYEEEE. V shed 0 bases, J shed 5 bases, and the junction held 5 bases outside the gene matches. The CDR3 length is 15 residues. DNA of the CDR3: TGTGCCAGCAGCTTGGTGGCGGGGGGGCCGGAGACCCAGTACTTC. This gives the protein CASSLVAGGPETQYF.

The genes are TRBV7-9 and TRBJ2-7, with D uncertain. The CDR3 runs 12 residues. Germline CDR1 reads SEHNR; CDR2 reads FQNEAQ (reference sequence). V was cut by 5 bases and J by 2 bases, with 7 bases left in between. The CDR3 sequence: CASSVSAYEQYF. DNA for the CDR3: TGTGCCAGCAGCGTCAGTGCCTACGAGCAGTACTTC.

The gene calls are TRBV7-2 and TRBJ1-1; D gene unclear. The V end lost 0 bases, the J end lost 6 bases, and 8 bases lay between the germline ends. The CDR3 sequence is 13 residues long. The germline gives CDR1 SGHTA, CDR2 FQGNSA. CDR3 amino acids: CASSLATGAEAFF. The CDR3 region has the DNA TGTGCCAGCAGCTTAGCGACTGGAGCTGAAGCTTTCTTT.

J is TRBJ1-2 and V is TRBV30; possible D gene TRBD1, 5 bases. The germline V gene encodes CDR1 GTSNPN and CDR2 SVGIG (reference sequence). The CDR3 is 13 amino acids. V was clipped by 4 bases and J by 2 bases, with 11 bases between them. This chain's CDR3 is CAWTRDSNYGYTF. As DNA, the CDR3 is TGTGCCTGGACCCGGGACTCAAACTATGGCTACACCTTC.

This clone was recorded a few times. The CDR3 reads CASGGGRAYNEQFF. The CDR3 DNA sequence: TGTGCCAGCGGCGGCGGGAGGGCCTACAATGAGCAGTTCTTC. V is TRBV6-6 and J is TRBJ2-1, with 9 nucleotides matching TRBD2. The junction had 4 bases not matched to a gene; V was cut back by 8 bases and J by 2 bases. CDR1 and CDR2 from the germline V gene are MNHNY and SVGAGI (reference sequence). This CDR3 is built from 14 residues.

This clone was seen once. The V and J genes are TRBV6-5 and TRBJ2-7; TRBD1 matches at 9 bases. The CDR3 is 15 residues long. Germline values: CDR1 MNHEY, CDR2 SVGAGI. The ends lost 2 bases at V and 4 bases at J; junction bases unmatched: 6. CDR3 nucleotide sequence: TGTGCCAGCAGTTACCCGACAGGGGGACGATACGAGCAGTACTTC. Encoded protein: CASSYPTGGRYEQYF.

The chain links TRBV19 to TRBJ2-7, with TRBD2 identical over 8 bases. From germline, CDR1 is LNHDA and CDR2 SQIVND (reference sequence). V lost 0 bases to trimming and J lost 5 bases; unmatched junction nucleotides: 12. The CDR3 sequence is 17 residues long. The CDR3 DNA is TGTGCCAGTAGTATAGATCGTACGGCGGGAGGACGGGACGAGCAGTACTTC. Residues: CASSIDRTAGGRDEQYF.

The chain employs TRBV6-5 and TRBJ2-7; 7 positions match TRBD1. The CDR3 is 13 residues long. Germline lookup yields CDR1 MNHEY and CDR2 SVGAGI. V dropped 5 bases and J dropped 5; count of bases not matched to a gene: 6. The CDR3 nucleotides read TGTGCCAGCAGTCATACAGGGGTAGACGAGCAGTACTTC. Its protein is CASSHTGVDEQYF.